Listed here are 4 T cell receptor beta chains from one sample, sequenced in a study of cytomegalovirus exposure and HLA in healthy donors. The PCR ran on 60 Vbeta and 13 Jbeta primers. The table came from immunoSEQ multiplex PCR; TCRdb's copy has only in-frame clones and leaves some out. Its table lists tens of thousands of clones. Sequencing was carried out using PBMCs. These receptors were obtained from a female donor in good health and CMV-seronegative.

The chain carries TRBV9 and TRBJ2-5; TRBD2 matches at 9 bases. The V and J ends lost 3 bases and 4 bases, in that order; junction bases with no gene match: 13. CDR3 length equals 17 residues. Germline loops: CDR1 SGDLS, CDR2 YYNGEE. This CDR3 is CASSAGGLAGWRETQYF. The DNA for the CDR3 is TGTGCCAGCAGCGCGGGGGGCCTAGCGGGGTGGCGAGAGACCCAGTACTTC. The full variable domain, its missing parts supplied by reference TRBV9 and TRBJ2-5, is DSGVTQTPKHLITATGQRVTLRCSPRSGDLSVYWYQQSLDQGLQFLIQYYNGEERAKGNILERFSAQQFPDLHSELNLSSLELGDSALYFCASSAGGLAGWRETQYFGPGTRLLVL.

The CDR3 region is CASSRLQGQGIYEQYF. As DNA, the CDR3 is TGTGCCAGCAGCCGCCTCCAGGGACAGGGGATTTACGAGCAGTACTTC. V and J are TRBV11-1 and TRBJ2-7; 10 bases are a match to TRBD1. With 5 bases clipped from V and 4 bases from J, the junction kept 11 bases outside the gene matches. Germline values: CDR1 SGHAT, CDR2 FQDESV (reference sequence). CDR3 length: 16 amino acids.

The J gene is TRBJ2-2, the V gene TRBV19; a weak D match, TRBD1 (6 bases). This CDR3 region has 11 residues. V was shortened by 7 bases and J by 6 bases, with 6 bases between the two germline ends. CDR1 and CDR2 (germline): LNHDA, SQIVND (reference sequence). The CDR3 DNA reads TGTGCCAGTAAGGGGGCCGGGGAGCTGTTTTTT. This sequence encodes CASKGAGELFF.

Remarks on this clone: Other DNA sequences in this sample translate to the same CDR3. The chain has TRBV6-5 and TRBJ1-1, with a tentative D call TRBD1 (6 bases). Trimming cost V 9 bases and J 11 bases, with 25 bases left between them. The CDR3 sequence is 14 residues long. Germline V gene sequence: CDR1 MNHEY, CDR2 SVGAGI. DNA for the CDR3: TGTGCCAGTAGTCCCGGGGGGGCTGAGAGGGCTGCTTTCTTT. This translates into CASSPGGAERAAFF.